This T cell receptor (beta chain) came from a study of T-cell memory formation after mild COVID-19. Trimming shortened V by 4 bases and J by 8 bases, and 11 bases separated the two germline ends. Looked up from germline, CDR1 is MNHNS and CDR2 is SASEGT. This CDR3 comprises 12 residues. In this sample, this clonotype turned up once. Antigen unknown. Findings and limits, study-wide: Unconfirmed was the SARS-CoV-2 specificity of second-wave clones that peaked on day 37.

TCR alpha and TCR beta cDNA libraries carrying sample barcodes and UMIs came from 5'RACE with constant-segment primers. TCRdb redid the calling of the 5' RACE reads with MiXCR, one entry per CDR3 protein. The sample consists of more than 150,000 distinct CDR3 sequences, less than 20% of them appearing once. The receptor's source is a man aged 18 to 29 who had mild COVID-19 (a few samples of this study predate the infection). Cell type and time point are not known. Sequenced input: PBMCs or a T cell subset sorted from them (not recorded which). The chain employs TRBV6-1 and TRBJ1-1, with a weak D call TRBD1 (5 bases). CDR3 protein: CASSGLGPEAFF. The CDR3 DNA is TGTGCCAGCAGTGGGTTGGGGCCCGAAGCTTTCTTT.